These 19 T cell receptor beta chains came from one sample sequenced in a study of blood T cell repertoires in COVID-19. Assay: immunoSEQ multiplex PCR; the TCRdb copy retains only in-frame clones and omits some. The sample records around 250,000 clones, 86% being singletons. The sample consisted of peripheral blood. All receptors derive from a woman aged 30 to 39 with active or convalescent COVID-19.

The CDR3 sequence is CASSQGGGEETQYF. CDR3 DNA: TGCGCCAGCAGCCAAGGGGGAGGGGAGGAGACCCAGTACTTC. V gene TRBV4-3 combines with J gene TRBJ2-5, with 7 bases fitting TRBD2. The germline V gene has CDR1 LGHNA and CDR2 YSLEER. Unmatched junction bases numbered 4, after V lost 1 base and J lost 5 bases. The length of the CDR3 is 14 residues.

This clone was observed a handful of times. V and J are TRBV28 and TRBJ2-3, with D possibly matching TRBD2 (5 bases). V lost 5 bases and J 0 bases, leaving 12 bases between the germline ends. The CDR3 length is 15 residues. CDR1 and CDR2 from the germline V gene are MDHEN and SYDVKM. The CDR3, as DNA: TGTGCCAGCAGTCACACAGCGGACAGCACAGATACGCAGTATTTT. Protein: CASSHTADSTDTQYF.

In its sample, this clone was seen a few times. V is TRBV30 and J is TRBJ2-1; the match to TRBD1 covers 7 bases. After removal of 3 bases from V and 6 bases from J, the junction contained 5 bases not matched to a gene. The CDR3 is 13 residues long. Per the germline V gene, CDR1 is GTSNPN and CDR2 is SVGIG (reference sequence). CDR3 DNA sequence: TGTGCCTGGAGCGTCGCAGGGGGCAATGAGCAGTTCTTC. Protein sequence: CAWSVAGGNEQFF.

The rearrangement links TRBV7-2 to TRBJ2-7; the match to TRBD1 covers 9 bases. CDR1 is SGHTA and CDR2 is FQGNSA in the germline V gene. The CDR3 is 14 residues long. V was pared by 2 bases and J by 6 bases, with 5 bases of the junction left unmatched. The CDR3 nucleotides read TGTGCCAGCAGCTTATCTGACAGGGGGGTCGAGCAGTACTTC. Translated: CASSLSDRGVEQYF.

This chain joins TRBV7-2 and TRBJ2-1, with 7 bases identical to TRBD2. Germline-derived CDR1 and CDR2 are SGHTA and FQGNSA. Trimming removed 5 bases from V and 4 bases from J; junction bases left unmatched: 8. CDR3 length equals 15 residues. This CDR3 reads CASSPQAGFYNEQFF. CDR3 in DNA: TGTGCCAGCAGCCCCCAAGCGGGATTTTACAATGAGCAGTTCTTC.

The gene calls are TRBV5-4 and TRBJ1-3; D unresolved. The CDR3 contains 15 residues. Per germline, CDR1 SGHNT and CDR2 YYREEE (reference sequence). V dropped 4 bases and J dropped 3 bases, with 14 bases sitting between them. The CDR3 region has the DNA TGTGCCAGCAGCACGAGGACTGATTTTGGAAACACCATATATTTT. Protein product: CASSTRTDFGNTIYF.

The chain recombines TRBV9 with TRBJ2-3; 8 bases fit TRBD2. V shed 0 bases and J 6 bases; nucleotides not matched to a gene: 9. The CDR3 loop spans 16 amino acids. The germline gives CDR1 SGDLS, CDR2 YYNGEE. CDR3 bases: TGTGCCAGCAGCGTAGACGGGGGGGCTTTACCCGATACGCAGTATTTT. As protein: CASSVDGGALPDTQYF.

The chain joins TRBV5-1 to TRBJ2-1; perhaps TRBD2 as D (6 bases). CDR3 size: 15 residues. Germline V gene sequence: CDR1 SGHRS, CDR2 YFSETQ. The V and J ends lost 2 bases and 7 bases respectively, with 16 bases between them. CDR3 coding DNA: TGCGCCAGCAGCTTCTCGGGACTGGCAGGTAATGAGCAGTTCTTC. This encodes CASSFSGLAGNEQFF.

This rearrangement joins TRBV25-1 to TRBJ2-3; 8 bases are a match to TRBD2. Trimming took 3 bases from V and 3 from J; bases not matched to a gene: 8. Germline V gives CDR1 MGHDK, CDR2 SYGVNS. The CDR3 runs 16 residues. CDR3 sequence: CASSELPGLGTDTQYF. DNA for the CDR3: TGTGCCAGCAGTGAGCTCCCGGGACTAGGGACAGATACGCAGTATTTT.

The gene calls are TRBV30 and TRBJ1-3; a possible D gene is TRBD1 (5 bases). Trimming removed 3 bases at V and 3 bases at J, with 12 bases between. CDR1 is GTSNPN and CDR2 is SVGIG in the germline V gene (reference sequence). CDR3 length: 14 residues. The CDR3 sequence is CAWRGQQIGNTIYF. CDR3 DNA sequence: TGTGCCTGGAGAGGACAACAGATTGGAAACACCATATATTTT.

This chain links TRBV5-4 with TRBJ2-5; 7 nucleotides align to TRBD2. CDR1 and CDR2 from the germline V gene are SGHNT and YYREEE (reference sequence). V was pared by 3 bases and J by 2 bases, with 7 bases of the junction left unmatched. The CDR3 is 15 amino acids. DNA of the CDR3: TGTGCCAGCAGCTCGCACGCGGGGGTGCAAGAGACCCAGTACTTC. It translates to CASSSHAGVQETQYF. Drawing the rest from reference TRBV5-4 and TRBJ2-5, the complete variable domain is ETGVTQSPTHLIKTRGQQVTLRCSSQSGHNTVSWYQQALGQGPQFIFQYYREEENGRGNFPPRFSGLQFPNYSSELNVNALELDDSALYLCASSSHAGVQETQYFGPGTRLLVL.

This rearrangement joins TRBV7-2 to TRBJ2-1, with TRBD1 identical over 7 bases. The V segment lost 5 bases and the J segment 8 bases; nucleotides outside the gene matches: 9. The CDR3 runs 14 residues. CDR1 and CDR2 from the germline V gene are SGHTA and FQGNSA. The chain's CDR3 is CASSPRQGWHEQFF. CDR3 nucleotides: TGTGCCAGCAGCCCTAGACAGGGCTGGCATGAGCAGTTCTTC.

V and J are TRBV7-2 and TRBJ2-1; a weak D match, TRBD2 (6 bases). The CDR3 consists of 14 residues. Trimming took off 5 bases at V and 4 bases at J, with 12 bases between the two ends. CDR1 SGHTA and CDR2 FQGNSA come from the germline V gene. Written as DNA, the CDR3 is TGTGCCAGCAGCAACGGACTAACTTACAATGAGCAGTTCTTC. Its translation is CASSNGLTYNEQFF.

The chain is built from TRBV19 and TRBJ2-3; 15 bases agree with TRBD2. Per the germline V gene, CDR1 is LNHDA and CDR2 is SQIVND (reference sequence). V shed 4 bases, J shed 1 base, and the junction held 3 bases outside the gene matches. CDR3 length equals 17 residues. The CDR3 loop is CASSRTSGGAGTDTQYF. In nucleotides, the CDR3 is TGTGCCAGTAGTAGGACTAGCGGGGGGGCTGGCACAGATACGCAGTATTTT.

For the CDR3, the DNA is TGTGCCAGCAGTTCGAGACGTACTAGTGAGCAGTTCTTC. Protein product: CASSSRRTSEQFF. The chain has TRBV27 and TRBJ2-1; maybe TRBD2 (5 bases). With 4 bases removed from V and 9 bases from J, the gap between germline ends came to 13 bases. CDR1 and CDR2 (germline): MNHEY, SMNVEV (reference sequence). The CDR3 has 13 amino acids.

The chain uses TRBV12-3 or TRBV12-4 and TRBJ1-3, with unresolved D. The CDR3 spans 12 residues. The V gene lost 6 bases and the J gene lost 6 bases, with 9 bases spanning the gap. CDR3 residues: CASSPGLNTIYF. The CDR3, as DNA: TGTGCCAGCAGCCCGGGGTTAAACACCATATATTTT.

The chain has TRBV9 and TRBJ1-5, with a tentative D call TRBD1 (6 bases). V was clipped by 4 bases and J by 5 bases, with 13 bases between them. CDR1 SGDLS and CDR2 YYNGEE come from the germline V gene. The CDR3 is made up of 14 amino acids. CDR3 sequence (DNA): TGTGCCAGCAGCCTAAGGGACATCGATCAGCCCCAGCATTTT. Translating gives CASSLRDIDQPQHF.

The chain links TRBV6-2 or TRBV6-3 to TRBJ1-1, with unresolved D. V was trimmed by 6 bases and J by 1 base, leaving 12 bases between them. CDR3 length: 14 residues. Per germline, CDR1 MNHEY and CDR2 SVGEGT. CDR3 amino acids: CASSYPPGNTEAFF. The CDR3, as DNA: TGTGCCAGCAGCTATCCTCCCGGGAACACTGAAGCTTTCTTT.

This clone appeared a few times. V usage is TRBV5-1 and J usage is TRBJ2-5; 7 nucleotides match TRBD1. The germline gives CDR1 SGHRS, CDR2 YFSETQ. After removal of 1 base from V and 2 bases from J, the junction contained 5 bases not matched to a gene. The CDR3 is 15 residues long. DNA for the CDR3: TGCGCCAGCAGCTTGTTAGGGACAGAGCAAGAGACCCAGTACTTC. Protein product: CASSLLGTEQETQYF. Full variable domain (remainder filled in from reference TRBV5-1 and TRBJ2-5): KAGVTQTPRYLIKTRGQQVTLSCSPISGHRSVSWYQQTPGQGLQFLFEYFSETQRNKGNFPGRFSGRQFSNSRSEMNVSTLELGDSALYLCASSLLGTEQETQYFGPGTRLLVL.